Following are 30 T cell receptor beta chains from one sample sequenced in a study of vaccination and CD4 T cells after COVID-19. Described treatment: roughly 11-day PBMC culture with coronavirus spike peptide pools or control peptides (ViraFEST assay). Investigators obtained the unexposed donor's CD4+ T cells before the COVID-19 pandemic (2011-2018). These TCRs' antigens remain unknown. The Oncomine TCR Beta short-read assay sequenced DNA from cultured CD4+ T cells. From CD4+ T cells that had been cultured, genomic DNA was extracted. One entry per CDR3 protein results from TCRdb running MiXCR on the PCR reads. Of about 10,000 distinct CDR3 sequences in the sample, approximately 32% were seen once. The specimen sequenced was CD4+ T cells from blood, cultured in vitro. These receptors were collected from a human donor in good health.

This sequence joins TRBV7-2 and TRBJ1-6, with 7 bases fitting TRBD1. Germline V gene lookup returns CDR1 SGHTA and CDR2 FQGNSA. J gave up 3 bases and V 5 bases, and 7 bases lay outside the gene matches. The CDR3 has 16 amino acids. The CDR3 spells CASSRQGSVYNSPLHF. The CDR3 bases are TGTGCCAGCAGCCGACAGGGCTCGGTCTATAATTCACCCCTCCACTTT. Looking up the rest from reference TRBV7-2 and TRBJ1-6 gives the full variable domain: GAGVSQSPSNKVTEKGKDVELRCDPISGHTALYWYRQSLGQGLEFLIYFQGNSAPDKSGLPSDRFSAERTGGSVSTLTIQRTQQEDSAVYLCASSRQGSVYNSPLHFGNGTRLTVT.

Only a few counts were recorded for this clonotype. The chain employs TRBV6-1 and TRBJ2-5; 12 bases agree with TRBD2. The V and J ends lost 6 bases and 5 bases, in that order; junction bases with no gene match: 10. CDR1 is MNHNS, CDR2 SASEGT, per germline. CDR3 length: 16 amino acids. CDR3 amino acids: CASRFPSGRAGETQYF. The CDR3 DNA reads as TGTGCCAGCAGGTTCCCTAGCGGGAGGGCAGGGGAGACCCAGTACTTC.

This clonotype appeared a few times. The chain uses TRBV30 and TRBJ1-6; D remains unclear. V was shortened by 1 base and J by 7 bases, with 5 bases between the two germline ends. CDR1 is GTSNPN, CDR2 SVGIG, per germline (reference sequence). The length of the CDR3 is 12 residues. The CDR3 bases are TGTGCCTGGAGTGAGACCAATTCACCCCTCCACTTT. As protein: CAWSETNSPLHF.

By share, this clonotype counts as medium-sized. The chain is built from TRBV20-1 and TRBJ1-2; a possible D gene is TRBD1 (6 bases). Deletions cut 6 bases from V and 4 bases from J, with 15 bases between. The V gene's germline CDR1 is DFQATT and CDR2 SNEGSKA (reference sequence). The CDR3 has 13 amino acids. This CDR3 is CSAPDSARYGYTF. For the CDR3, the DNA is TGCAGTGCCCCGGACAGCGCCCGCTATGGCTACACCTTC.

This chain connects TRBV28 to TRBJ2-6; weak D call: TRBD1 (6 bases). V was cut by 3 bases and J by 5 bases, with 14 bases left in between. The CDR3 has 16 residues. CDR1 and CDR2 (germline): MDHEN, SYDVKM. This CDR3 is CASSFGGGGWANVLTF. DNA for the CDR3: TGTGCCAGCAGTTTTGGTGGGGGCGGTTGGGCCAACGTCCTGACTTTC.

This clonotype occurred a few times. The chain combines TRBV7-9 with TRBJ1-3; D not certain. V was pared by 3 bases and J by 6 bases, with 15 bases between. Germline loops: CDR1 SEHNR, CDR2 FQNEAQ (reference sequence). The CDR3 covers 15 residues. CDR3 DNA: TGTGCCAGCAGCTTGGCCACACGGGTGATAAACACCATATATTTT. The encoded protein is CASSLATRVINTIYF.

This rearrangement joins TRBV20-1 to TRBJ1-4; D call uncertain. Trimming took off 7 bases at V and 0 bases at J, with 9 bases between the two ends. CDR3 length equals 13 residues. In germline, CDR1 is DFQATT, CDR2 SNEGSKA (reference sequence). CDR3 sequence (DNA): TGCAGTGTAGAGACCGCAACTAATGAAAAACTGTTTTTT. Its protein product is CSVETATNEKLFF.

This clonotype is labeled medium-sized (0.01 to 0.1%). The J gene is TRBJ1-5, the V gene TRBV7-9, with a tentative D call TRBD1 (6 bases). Germline V gene data show CDR1 as SEHNR and CDR2 as FQNEAQ (reference sequence). V dropped 8 bases and J dropped 7 bases, with 12 bases sitting between them. This CDR3 spans 12 amino acids. This chain's CDR3 is CASGGAGQPQHF. Here the CDR3 DNA reads TGTGCCAGCGGGGGGGCCGGACAGCCCCAGCATTTT.

The chain employs TRBV20-1 and TRBJ2-1, with D possibly TRBD2 on 6 matching bases. Trimming left V 4 bases short and J 0 bases short, with 7 bases between. The length of the CDR3 is 13 residues. Germline V gene sequence: CDR1 DFQATT, CDR2 SNEGSKA (reference sequence). CDR3 nucleotides: TGCAGTGCTACTAGCGTCTCCTACAATGAGCAGTTCTTC. Protein sequence: CSATSVSYNEQFF.

Only one count was recorded for this clonotype. CDR3 nucleotide sequence: TGTGCCAGCAGTTTCCGGCTAGCGGGAGTGGGGCAAGAGACCCAGTACTTC. Its protein product is CASSFRLAGVGQETQYF. The chain is built from TRBV12-3 or TRBV12-4 and TRBJ2-5, with 10 bases matching TRBD2. The J segment lost 2 bases and the V segment lost 3 bases, leaving 9 bases of the junction unmatched. The CDR3 loop spans 17 amino acids.

This clonotype showed up just a few times. The rearrangement links TRBV29-1 to TRBJ1-2; TRBD1 might be the D (6 bases). Germline CDR1 SQVTM, CDR2 ANQGSEA. The CDR3 sequence is 11 residues long. The V end lost 4 bases, the J end lost 8 bases, and 11 bases lay between the germline ends. CDR3 sequence (DNA): TGCAGCGTTGGGGGGCTGGCAGGCTACACCTTC. Amino acid sequence: CSVGGLAGYTF.

In its sample, this clonotype ranks as medium-sized. This sequence joins TRBV7-2 and TRBJ1-2; TRBD1 matches at 10 bases. Germline V gene lookup returns CDR1 SGHTA and CDR2 FQGNSA. V gave up 4 bases and J gave up 2 bases; unmatched junction bases: 7. This CDR3 comprises 16 residues. The CDR3 spells CASSYSTGGINYGYTF. DNA for the CDR3: TGTGCCAGCAGCTACTCGACAGGGGGCATAAACTATGGCTACACCTTC. The full variable domain, rest sourced from reference TRBV7-2 and TRBJ1-2, is GAGVSQSPSNKVTEKGKDVELRCDPISGHTALYWYRQSLGQGLEFLIYFQGNSAPDKSGLPSDRFSAERTGGSVSTLTIQRTQQEDSAVYLCASSYSTGGINYGYTFGSGTRLTVV.

This clonotype has just a few counts. The J gene is TRBJ2-1, the V gene TRBV7-9; D possibly corresponds to TRBD2 (6 bases). The V and J ends lost 5 bases and 2 bases respectively, with 16 bases between them. There are 16 residues in the CDR3. Looked up from germline, CDR1 is SEHNR and CDR2 is FQNEAQ (reference sequence). The CDR3 region has the DNA TGTGCCAGCAGCCTCGGGGCGGGAAGTGCCTACAATGAGCAGTTCTTC. It yields the protein CASSLGAGSAYNEQFF. The whole variable domain, remainder taken from reference TRBV7-9 and TRBJ2-1, is DTGVSQNPRHKITKRGQNVTFRCDPISEHNRLYWYRQTLGQGPEFLTYFQNEAQLEKSRLLSDRFSAERPKGSFSTLEIQRTEQGDSAMYLCASSLGAGSAYNEQFFGPGTRLTVL.

The CDR3 coding sequence is TGTGCCAGCAGTTATTACGGGGAGAAGCAGTTCTTC. Encoded protein: CASSYYGEKQFF. This chain joins TRBV7-3 and TRBJ2-1; possibly TRBD2 for D (5 bases). The CDR3 contains 12 residues. Trimming shortened V by 6 bases and J by 11 bases, and 14 bases separated the two germline ends. CDR1 and CDR2 from the germline V gene are SGHTA and FQGTGA.

V is TRBV10-3 and J is TRBJ2-5; either TRBD1 or TRBD2 may supply D (5 bases each). This CDR3 has 14 residues. V was clipped by 6 bases and J by 5 bases, with 16 bases between them. Germline CDR1 is ENHRY and CDR2 is SYGVKD. The CDR3 spells CAIRGESGRETQYF. In DNA form, the CDR3 reads TGTGCCATCAGAGGGGAATCGGGGCGGGAGACCCAGTACTTC.

J is TRBJ1-5 and V is TRBV2; 9 bases fit TRBD1. CDR3 length equals 16 residues. Germline V gene sequence: CDR1 SNHLY, CDR2 FYNNEI. The V gene end was trimmed by 6 bases and the J gene end by 4 bases; junction bases not matched to a gene: 10. The CDR3 reads CASRSHRGRGNQPQHF. The CDR3 DNA is TGTGCCAGCAGGAGCCACAGGGGGCGAGGGAATCAGCCCCAGCATTTT.

This chain links TRBV14 with TRBJ2-1; D could derive from TRBD1 or TRBD2 (6 bases each). The CDR3 runs 16 residues. V lost 4 bases to trimming and J lost 3 bases, with 16 bases between them. The germline V gene encodes CDR1 SGHDN and CDR2 FVKESK. This CDR3 is CASSPRVGGYYNEQFF. The CDR3 DNA reads TGTGCCAGCAGCCCCAGGGTAGGGGGGTACTACAATGAGCAGTTCTTC.

In this sample, this clonotype turned up a few times. The chain has TRBV20-1 and TRBJ2-3, with 10 bases aligning to TRBD2. Germline V lookup: CDR1 DFQATT, CDR2 SNEGSKA (reference sequence). The V and J ends lost 6 bases and 3 bases, in that order; junction bases with no gene match: 12. CDR3 length: 16 amino acids. CDR3 sequence: CSASMNSGRKTDTQYF. The DNA of the CDR3 is TGCAGTGCCAGCATGAATAGCGGGAGGAAGACAGATACGCAGTATTTT.

V and J are TRBV7-9 and TRBJ1-1; D remains ambiguous. Germline loops: CDR1 SEHNR, CDR2 FQNEAQ (reference sequence). V dropped 5 bases and J dropped 2 bases, with 6 bases sitting between them. This CDR3 has 12 residues. The CDR3 loop reads CASSPVNTEAFF. The CDR3 DNA sequence: TGTGCCAGCAGCCCGGTTAACACTGAAGCTTTCTTT.

By share, this clonotype counts as medium-sized. This sequence joins TRBV11-3 and TRBJ2-2, with 7 bases identical to TRBD1. V gave up 1 base and J gave up 6 bases; unmatched junction bases: 5. Germline CDR1 and CDR2: SGHNT and YENEEA. This CDR3 is built from 15 residues. The chain's CDR3 is CASSLGTGPAGELFF. CDR3 in DNA: TGTGCCAGCAGCTTAGGGACAGGTCCGGCCGGGGAGCTGTTTTTT.

This chain joins TRBV7-2 and TRBJ2-1; tentative D call: TRBD1 (5 bases). This CDR3 region has 15 residues. Looked up from germline, CDR1 is SGHTA and CDR2 is FQGNSA. The V and J ends lost 6 bases and 0 bases respectively, with 12 bases between them. CDR3 sequence (DNA): TGTGCCAGCAGGGCAGGGCTTAGCTCCTACAATGAGCAGTTCTTC. Translation: CASRAGLSSYNEQFF. Looking up the rest from reference TRBV7-2 and TRBJ2-1 gives the full variable domain: GAGVSQSPSNKVTEKGKDVELRCDPISGHTALYWYRQSLGQGLEFLIYFQGNSAPDKSGLPSDRFSAERTGGSVSTLTIQRTQQEDSAVYLCASRAGLSSYNEQFFGPGTRLTVL.

The genes are TRBV12-3 or TRBV12-4 and TRBJ1-5; D is ambiguous. The CDR3 has 14 residues. Trimming removed 1 base at V and 3 bases at J, with 7 bases between. In DNA form, the CDR3 reads TGTGCCAGCAGTTTAGGACCGCTCAATCAGCCCCAGCATTTT. It specifies CASSLGPLNQPQHF.

In this sample, this clonotype turned up a few times. The V call is TRBV28, the J call TRBJ2-7, with 9 bases fitting TRBD2. Germline CDR1 reads MDHEN; CDR2 reads SYDVKM. Trimming took 6 bases from V and 1 from J; bases not matched to a gene: 10. This CDR3 has 16 amino acids. The CDR3 region has the DNA TGTGCCAGCAGCCCAACCGGGACTAGCCCTTCCTACGAGCAGTACTTC. This codes for CASSPTGTSPSYEQYF.

The chain links TRBV18 to TRBJ1-2; D is unclear. Germline-derived CDR1 and CDR2 are KGHSH and LQKENI. The ends were cut back, 1 base at V and 2 bases at J, with 5 bases in the middle. CDR3 length: 13 amino acids. CDR3 nucleotide sequence: TGTGCCAGCTCACCACGGGAAAACTATGGCTACACCTTC. This codes for CASSPRENYGYTF.

The chain uses TRBV14 and TRBJ2-2, with 7 bases lining up with TRBD1. The CDR3 is 15 amino acids. V trimming: 3 bases; J trimming: 5 bases; junction bases outside the gene matches: 6. Looked up from germline, CDR1 is SGHDN and CDR2 is FVKESK. CDR3 residues: CASSQIRGRTGELFF. CDR3 DNA: TGTGCCAGCAGCCAGATAAGGGGGCGAACCGGGGAGCTGTTTTTT.

The rearrangement links TRBV29-1 to TRBJ2-3; D gene unclear. Trimming took off 4 bases at V and 8 bases at J, with 10 bases between the two ends. Germline V lookup: CDR1 SQVTM, CDR2 ANQGSEA. The CDR3 covers 11 residues. Here the CDR3 reads CSVGLESTQYF. The CDR3 region has the DNA TGCAGCGTTGGGTTGGAGAGTACGCAGTATTTT.

The chain is built from TRBV19 and TRBJ2-7, with a weak D call TRBD1 (6 bases). V lost 4 bases to trimming and J lost 3 bases, with 16 bases between them. This CDR3 has 15 amino acids. CDR1 is LNHDA, CDR2 SQIVND, per germline (reference sequence). CDR3: CASSTTLDSGYEQYF. CDR3 bases: TGTGCCAGTAGTACCACCCTGGACAGTGGCTACGAGCAGTACTTC.

This rearrangement joins TRBV19 to TRBJ2-3, with a weak D call TRBD1 (5 bases). Germline values: CDR1 LNHDA, CDR2 SQIVND (reference sequence). Trimming stripped 6 bases from V and 4 bases from J, with 8 bases between. The CDR3 is 12 residues long. Here the CDR3 reads CASRDRADTQYF. The CDR3 region has the DNA TGTGCCAGTAGAGACAGAGCAGATACGCAGTATTTT.

The chain recombines TRBV29-1 with TRBJ2-5, with TRBD2 as a possible D gene (6 bases). The CDR3 is 11 residues long. Trimming pared 7 bases from V and 3 bases from J, leaving 9 bases between. CDR1 and CDR2 (germline): SQVTM, ANQGSEA. The CDR3 region is CSGGLEETQYF. The CDR3 coding sequence is TGCAGCGGGGGACTGGAAGAGACCCAGTACTTC.

The chain links TRBV14 to TRBJ2-1; D may be TRBD2 (7 bases). V lost 4 bases, J lost 2 bases, and 15 bases lay in between. This CDR3 has 16 residues. CDR1 and CDR2 from the germline V gene are SGHDN and FVKESK. The CDR3: CASSPGRGGTYNEQFF. In DNA form, the CDR3 reads TGTGCCAGCAGCCCAGGGAGGGGGGGTACCTACAATGAGCAGTTCTTC.